What follows are 6 T cell receptor beta chains derived from one specimen sequenced in a study of metastatic and nonmetastatic thyroid tumors. Prior to thyroid surgery, none of the patients had received any treatment. Through MiXCR, TCRdb re-clonotyped the PCR reads. Among 84,000 or so clones listed, 8% to 9.5% were seen once. The sample taken for sequencing was blood. The receptors here all came from a female donor with papillary thyroid cancer or a benign thyroid nodule (not recorded which). Some clones in this sample may be carry-over from other donors' samples.

This clone has ten or more counts. The chain uses TRBV6-1 and TRBJ2-3; 7 bases line up with TRBD2. The CDR3 consists of 15 residues. The germline V gene has CDR1 MNHNS and CDR2 SASEGT. Trimming at V came to 6 bases and at J to 5 bases, leaving 11 bases not matched to a gene. CDR3 sequence: CASSQGWGGRDTQYF. The CDR3, as DNA: TGTGCCAGCAGCCAAGGGTGGGGGGGGAGAGATACGCAGTATTTT.

This clone was seen repeatedly, ten times or more. The chain recombines TRBV20-1 with TRBJ1-3; D call uncertain. The germline V and J ends were trimmed by 0 bases and 4 bases, with 10 bases remaining between them. CDR3 length: 14 residues. Germline V gives CDR1 DFQATT, CDR2 SNEGSKA (reference sequence). This CDR3 reads CSARDPTNGNTIYF. The CDR3 nucleotides are TGCAGTGCTAGAGATCCCACGAACGGAAACACCATATATTTT.

As concerns this clone: An end of the junction does not agree with germline; a read error may underlie this. The chain joins TRBV3-1 to TRBJ2-1; TRBD2 matches at 13 bases. The CDR3 covers 17 residues. Germline V CDR1 and CDR2: LGHDT, YNNKEL (reference sequence). In nucleotides, the CDR3 is TGTGCCGGCAGCAGGACTAGCGGGGGCCGGTCCTACAATGAGCAGTTCTTC. It is translated as CAGSRTSGGRSYNEQFF.

This clone was detected ten times or more. The chain combines TRBV6-1 with TRBJ2-7; 9 bases align to TRBD1. The length of the CDR3 is 14 residues. In germline, CDR1 is MNHNS, CDR2 SASEGT. V gave up 1 base and J gave up 5 bases; unmatched junction bases: 3. The CDR3 reads CASSEEDRGNEQYF. CDR3 DNA sequence: TGTGCCAGCAGTGAAGAGGACAGGGGAAACGAGCAGTACTTC.

This clone has ten or more counts. This CDR3 reads CASSQGKGWKEKLFF. The CDR3 DNA follows: TGCGCCAGCAGCCAAGGGAAGGGGTGGAAGGAAAAACTGTTTTTT. The V and J genes are TRBV4-1 and TRBJ1-4, with a tentative D call TRBD1 (5 bases). Germline values: CDR1 MGHRA, CDR2 YSYEKL. The CDR3 sequence is 15 residues long. V was cut by 1 base and J by 8 bases, with 14 bases left in between.

The table lists this clone with many counts. The chain links TRBV6-1 to TRBJ1-5; 8 positions agree with TRBD1. This CDR3 comprises 15 residues. Trimming cost V 6 bases and J 0 bases; bases outside gene matches: 4. The germline CDR1 and CDR2 sequences are MNHNS and SASEGT. The CDR3 here is CASRGTGHSNQPQHF. The CDR3, as DNA: TGTGCCAGCAGAGGGACAGGCCATAGCAATCAGCCCCAGCATTTT.